This TCR beta chain comes out of a study of beta chain features in type 1 diabetes. Study-level results: TCRB CDR3 length was moderately but significantly reduced in all four CD4+ subsets of Type 1 diabetes patients.

All of the sorted populations showed purity greater than 95%. The CDR3 length is 14 residues. Germline assignment: CDR1 SGHDT and CDR2 YYEEEE. Unmatched junction bases numbered 4, after V lost 4 bases and J lost 2 bases. On this clone: Its antigen is not identified. Other nucleotide sequences from this sample produce the same CDR3.

Expressed TCRB transcripts were sequenced because the entire RNA isolate underwent reverse transcription. Measured with immunoSEQ multiplex PCR; TCRdb has only the in-frame clones, and not every one. The repertoire holds 900,000 or so clones, with 17% as singletons. What was sequenced was naive CD4+ T cells from blood. This sequence was found in a woman aged 18-35 years in good health. V is TRBV5-6 and J is TRBJ1-2; 8 nucleotides agree with TRBD1. As DNA, the CDR3 is TGTGCCAGCAGCCCCGACAGGGGAAACTATGGCTACACCTTC. This codes for CASSPDRGNYGYTF.